The entry below gives a single TCR beta chain sequence along with its context. The assay was immunoSEQ multiplex PCR, and TCRdb's table has in-frame clones only and misses some. This sample has about 81,000 clones, with more than 80% found just once. The sample comes from a study of technical replicates of blood from a handful of donors. The CDR3 covers 13 residues. Trimming removed 10 bases at V and 0 bases at J, with 12 bases between. Germline lookup yields CDR1 LNHDA and CDR2 SQIVND (reference sequence). This clonotype originated in a human donor in good health. Some clones in this sample may be carry-over from other donors' samples. This chain links TRBV19 with TRBJ1-1; D might be TRBD1 (5 bases). What was sequenced was PBMCs. In nucleotides, the CDR3 is TGTGCCACCCACCTAGGGGTGAACACTGAAGCTTTCTTT. Protein: CATHLGVNTEAFF.